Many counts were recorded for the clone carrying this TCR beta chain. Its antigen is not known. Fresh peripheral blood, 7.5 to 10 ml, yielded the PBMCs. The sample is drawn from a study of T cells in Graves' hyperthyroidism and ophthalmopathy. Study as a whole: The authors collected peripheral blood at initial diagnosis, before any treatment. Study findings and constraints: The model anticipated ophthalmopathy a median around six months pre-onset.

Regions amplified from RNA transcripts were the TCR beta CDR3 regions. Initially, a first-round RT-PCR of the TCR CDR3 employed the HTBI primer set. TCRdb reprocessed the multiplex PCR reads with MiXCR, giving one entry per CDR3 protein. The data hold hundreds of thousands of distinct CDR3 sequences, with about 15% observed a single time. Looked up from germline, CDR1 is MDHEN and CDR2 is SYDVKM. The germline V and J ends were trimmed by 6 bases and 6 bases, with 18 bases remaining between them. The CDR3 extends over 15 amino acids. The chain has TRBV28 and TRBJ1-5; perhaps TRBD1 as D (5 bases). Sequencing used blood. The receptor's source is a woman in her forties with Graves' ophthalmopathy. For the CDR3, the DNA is TGTGCCAGCAGCTTCGGGGCAGGAAGCCTTCAGCCCCAGCATTTT. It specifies CASSFGAGSLQPQHF.